The clone carrying this T cell receptor beta chain was seen many times. The sample originates from a study of T cells after yellow fever vaccination. V dropped 0 bases and J dropped 3 bases, with 9 bases sitting between them. There are 13 residues in the CDR3. Germline V gene lookup returns CDR1 DFQATT and CDR2 SNEGSKA (reference sequence). UMIs and a universal primer site were added when TCR cDNA was made by 5'RACE template switching. TCRdb independently ran MiXCR on the 5' RACE reads; one entry per CDR3 protein. The sample has about 220,000 distinct CDR3 sequences, around 3.1% seen once. This receptor was taken from a man aged 18 to 30 who received the YFV17D yellow fever vaccine. The genes are TRBV20-1 and TRBJ2-7, with unresolved D. The sequencing used CD4+ T cells sorted from PBMCs, collected 10 days after the yellow fever booster vaccination. CDR3: CSAREGSRYEQYV. In DNA, the CDR3 is TGCAGTGCTAGAGAAGGCAGTCGCTACGAGCAGTACGTC.